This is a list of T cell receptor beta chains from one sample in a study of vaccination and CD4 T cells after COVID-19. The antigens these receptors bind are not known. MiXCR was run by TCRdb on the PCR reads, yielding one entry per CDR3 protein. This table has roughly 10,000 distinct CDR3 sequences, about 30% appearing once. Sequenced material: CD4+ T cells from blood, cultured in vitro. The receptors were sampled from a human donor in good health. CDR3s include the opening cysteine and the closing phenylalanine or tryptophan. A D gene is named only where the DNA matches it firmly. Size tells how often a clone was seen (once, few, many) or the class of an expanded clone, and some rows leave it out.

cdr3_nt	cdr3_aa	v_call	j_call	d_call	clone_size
TGTGCCAGCAGCCCCCTTAATCGACTTGGTTCACCCCTCCACTTT	CASSPLNRLGSPLHF	TRBV7-2	TRBJ1-6	.	.
TGTGCCAGCAGTGACGGGGCGAGCTCCTACAATGAGCAGTTCTTC	CASSDGASSYNEQFF	TRBV6-4	TRBJ2-1	.	.
TGTGCCAGTAGTATCGGAGCCCGAAACACCATATATTTT	CASSIGARNTIYF	TRBV19	TRBJ1-3	.	.
TGTGCCAGCAGCTTAAAACAGCTTGGAGATACGCAGTATTTT	CASSLKQLGDTQYF	TRBV7-3	TRBJ2-3	.	.
TGTGCCAGCAGCTTGCTGACAGGATTTAATCCTTATGGCTACACCTTC	CASSLLTGFNPYGYTF	TRBV7-2	TRBJ1-2	.	medium-sized
TGTGCCACCAATTACGAGCAGTACTTC	CATNYEQYF	TRBV27	TRBJ2-7	.	few
TGTGCCAGTAGTACGGGACAGGCCCACGGCTACACCTTC	CASSTGQAHGYTF	TRBV19	TRBJ1-2	TRBD1	few
TGCAGTGCTAGGGACACAGGGACGGTAGAGAGCTACACCTTC	CSARDTGTVESYTF	TRBV20-1	TRBJ1-2	.	medium-sized
TGTGCCAGTAGTATACAAACAGGGTTGAACACCGGGGAGCTGTTTTTT	CASSIQTGLNTGELFF	TRBV19	TRBJ2-2	.	.
TGTGCCTGCGGAGACGGGGAGCTGTTTTTT	CACGDGELFF	TRBV30	TRBJ2-2	.	few
TGTGCCAGCAGTCCCTCCGACCCTGGTACCTACAATGAGCAGTTCTTC	CASSPSDPGTYNEQFF	TRBV6-2/TRBV6-3	TRBJ2-1	.	few
TGCAGTGCTAGAGATGATGGGACACAGGGCTATCAGCCCCAGCATTTT	CSARDDGTQGYQPQHF	TRBV20-1	TRBJ1-5	.	few
TGTGCCAGCGGGCCCCGGGGGGCTTTCACTGAAGCTTTCTTT	CASGPRGAFTEAFF	TRBV6-1	TRBJ1-1	.	.
TGTGCCAGCACGAGGCGGGGGCTAGATTACGAGCAGTACTTC	CASTRRGLDYEQYF	TRBV7-9	TRBJ2-7	.	.
TGCAGTGCTAGATCCCTCCCTGCGGACTATGGCTACACCTTC	CSARSLPADYGYTF	TRBV20-1	TRBJ1-2	.	medium-sized
TGCAGTGCCAGCTTCACAGGGGGGAATTCACCCCTCCACTTT	CSASFTGGNSPLHF	TRBV20-1	TRBJ1-6	TRBD1	.
TGTGCCAGCAGTGAATGGGGCGGAAATAGCAATCAGCCCCAGCATTTT	CASSEWGGNSNQPQHF	TRBV2	TRBJ1-5	.	.
TGTGCCAGCAGTTCCCCCGGGACTGCGAGCTCCTACAATGAGCAGTTCTTC	CASSSPGTASSYNEQFF	TRBV28	TRBJ2-1	.	.
TGCAGTGCTAGTAAGGGGGGCTCGGACCAAGAGACCCAGTACTTC	CSASKGGSDQETQYF	TRBV20-1	TRBJ2-5	.	few
TGTGCCAGCAGCCCACAGGAGGGGTGGGATCAGCCCCAGCATTTT	CASSPQEGWDQPQHF	TRBV7-9	TRBJ1-5	.	.
TGTGCCAGCAGTGTCCACAGGGGGGTGGGCACTGAAGCTTTCTTT	CASSVHRGVGTEAFF	TRBV6-2/TRBV6-3	TRBJ1-1	TRBD1	few
TGTGCCTGGGAGGCTGGACTGCTATTGAACACTGAAGCTTTCTTT	CAWEAGLLLNTEAFF	TRBV30	TRBJ1-1	.	few
TGTGCCAGCAGTCCTAATTGGAGCAATCAGCCCCAGCATTTT	CASSPNWSNQPQHF	TRBV6-1	TRBJ1-5	.	.
TGTGCCAGCAGTTTAAACAGTATCCAGCCCCAGCATTTT	CASSLNSIQPQHF	TRBV27	TRBJ1-5	.	medium-sized
TGTGCCAGCAGCTTACCGTTCGGGCCCTACGAGCAGTACTTC	CASSLPFGPYEQYF	TRBV7-9	TRBJ2-7	.	.
TGTGCTAGCAGCCCGAGGTTCGATTACAATGAGCAGTTCTTC	CASSPRFDYNEQFF	TRBV7-7	TRBJ2-1	.	few
TGTGCCAGCAGTTCCGGACTTCGGTCCAATGAGCAGTTCTTC	CASSSGLRSNEQFF	TRBV28	TRBJ2-1	.	.
TGTGCCAGCAGGAGGGACTTCGGCTACGAGCAGTACTTC	CASRRDFGYEQYF	TRBV28	TRBJ2-7	.	.
TGCAGTGCTAGAGATCCACTAGGGACTACCAACAATGAGCAGTTCTTC	CSARDPLGTTNNEQFF	TRBV20-1	TRBJ2-1	TRBD2	.
TGCGCCAGCAGCGTCATGACAGGGATCATTTACTATGGCTACACCTTC	CASSVMTGIIYYGYTF	TRBV5-1	TRBJ1-2	TRBD1	.
TGCAGTGCTAGAGTAGAAAACGAATTTTATCAGCCCCAGCATTTT	CSARVENEFYQPQHF	TRBV20-1	TRBJ1-5	.	.